This TCR beta chain was recovered during a study of blood T cells in healthy people across ages. About this clonotype itself: Antigen specificity is unknown.

The ends were cut back, 7 bases at V and 4 bases at J, with 16 bases in the middle. CDR1 and CDR2 (germline): SGHTA, FQGTGA. CDR3 size: 14 residues. The study, taken as a whole, reports: Older individuals had lower TCR beta diversity per million T cells (the decline was roughly linear).

The authors ran a second PCR of roughly 6 to 11 cycles using a sample-barcoded 5' primer and a J-beta primer mix. Each cDNA molecule was tagged by a template-switch adaptor with 12 random nucleotides. A single record per CDR3 protein comes from TCRdb applying MiXCR to the 5' RACE reads. This sample has over 1.5 million distinct CDR3 sequences, with 49% found just once. The clonotype comes from a woman aged 40-49 years in good health. Input material: blood. The chain employs TRBV7-3 and TRBJ1-2, with D possibly TRBD1 on 6 matching bases. The CDR3 DNA follows: TGTGCCAGCAATCATTACAGGGTAGGCTATGGCTACACCTTC. Translated, it gives CASNHYRVGYGYTF.